This T cell receptor beta chain came from a study of blood T cells in healthy people across ages. There are a few counts of this clonotype. Its antigen is unknown. With a J-beta primer mix and a sample-barcoded 5' primer, a second PCR ran 7 to 11 cycles. Every single cDNA molecule received a tag from a template-switch adaptor with 12 random nucleotides. Using its own MiXCR run on the 5' RACE reads, TCRdb lists one record per CDR3 protein. This table holds more than 1,000,000 distinct CDR3 sequences, 20% to 25% found once. The germline V gene encodes CDR1 SGHRS and CDR2 YFSETQ. Trimming took off 0 bases at V and 4 bases at J, with 12 bases between the two ends. CDR3 length: 15 amino acids. Study conclusions and caveats: Aged donors had fewer naive CD4+ cells and lower diversity than long-lived donors.

Per sample, extraction of total RNA gave at least 5 micrograms in every case. These data also featured in a second study, about T cells of mothers and their children.

The clonotype originates from a girl aged 2-10 years in good health. Specimen: blood. The chain has TRBV5-1 and TRBJ2-3; tentative D call: TRBD2 (5 bases). The CDR3 here is CASSLASGWSDTQYF. DNA of the CDR3: TGCGCCAGCAGCTTGGCCTCGGGGTGGTCAGATACGCAGTATTTT.